The clone carrying this TCR beta chain was recorded a few times. This entry comes from a study of patients and donors after allogeneic stem cell transplantation. The V end was cut by 1 base, the J end by 9 bases, with 22 bases between. CDR3 size: 17 residues. CDR1 is SGHVS, CDR2 FQNEAQ, per germline. TCRdb passed the RT-PCR reads through MiXCR, listing each CDR3 protein once. The sample contains about 960,000 distinct CDR3 sequences, under 20% of which appear only once. The sequence was obtained from a human donor who was either an allogeneic HSCT recipient or a stem cell or donor lymphocyte infusion donor (not recorded which). It is not recorded whose cells these are; they may come from a transplant donor. V usage is TRBV7-8 and J usage is TRBJ1-5; tentative D call: TRBD1 (5 bases). The sample taken for sequencing was blood, either unsorted or a sorted T cell fraction (not recorded which). CDR3 sequence: CASSLEPVGGTLGPQHF. The CDR3 nucleotides read TGTGCCAGCAGCTTAGAGCCCGTCGGGGGGACGCTAGGGCCCCAGCATTTT.